This passage covers 16 T cell receptor beta chains from one sample sequenced in a study of Ad26.COV2.S vaccination and SARS-CoV-2 variants. Treatment reported: over 15 received Ad26.COV2.S at low or high dose, single or two shots; roughly 5 received placebo; per-sample allocation not given. Sampling happened 63 days after the first vaccine or placebo injection. The data were produced by immunoSEQ multiplex PCR, yet TCRdb's version contains in-frame clones alone and is incomplete. The repertoire consists of some 350,000 clones, with 80% to 90% occurring once and the leading ten covering 2.5% to 3.5%. This sample comprised peripheral blood, obtained in a trial of Ad26.COV2.S vaccine versus placebo. The receptors here all came from a person aged 18-60 years who received the Ad26.COV2.S COVID-19 vaccine or a placebo.

The chain links TRBV19 to TRBJ2-1; 15 positions match TRBD2. V was pared by 5 bases and J by 4 bases, with 9 bases of the junction left unmatched. The germline CDR1 and CDR2 sequences are LNHDA and SQIVND (reference sequence). CDR3 length equals 18 residues. DNA of the CDR3: TGTGCCAGTAGTGTGGTTCCGGGACTAGCGGGGGGATACAATGAGCAGTTCTTC. It translates to CASSVVPGLAGGYNEQFF.

The sample holds many counts of this clone. This rearrangement joins TRBV10-3 to TRBJ2-2, with a weak D call TRBD2 (5 bases). The V end was cut by 6 bases, the J end by 4 bases, with 9 bases between. Germline lookup yields CDR1 ENHRY and CDR2 SYGVKD. The CDR3 loop spans 13 amino acids. CDR3 DNA: TGTGCCATCAGAGGACTTGCCACCGGGGAGCTGTTTTTT. Translating gives CAIRGLATGELFF.

The chain combines TRBV29-1 with TRBJ2-1, with TRBD2 matching over 10 bases. Unmatched junction bases numbered 10, after V lost 2 bases and J lost 9 bases. CDR3 length equals 15 residues. CDR1 is SQVTM, CDR2 ANQGSEA, per germline. The CDR3 sequence: CSVECGWLAGVEQFF. CDR3 coding DNA: TGCAGCGTTGAATGTGGGTGGCTAGCGGGAGTTGAGCAGTTCTTC.

J is TRBJ2-3 and V is TRBV5-4; no firm D call. Trimming shortened V by 4 bases and J by 2 bases, and 8 bases separated the two germline ends. This CDR3 spans 13 amino acids. CDR1 and CDR2 from the germline V gene are SGHNT and YYREEE (reference sequence). The CDR3 DNA reads as TGTGCCAGCAGCCCCGGATACACAGATACGCAGTATTTT. Translated, it gives CASSPGYTDTQYF. Filled out from reference TRBV5-4 and TRBJ2-3, the complete variable domain reads ETGVTQSPTHLIKTRGQQVTLRCSSQSGHNTVSWYQQALGQGPQFIFQYYREEENGRGNFPPRFSGLQFPNYSSELNVNALELDDSALYLCASSPGYTDTQYFGPGTRLTVL.

Only one count was recorded for this clone. The genes are TRBV7-2 and TRBJ1-1, with D maybe TRBD1 (6 bases). CDR1 is SGHTA, CDR2 FQGNSA, per germline. V lost 3 bases to trimming and J lost 10 bases, with 21 bases between them. The length of the CDR3 is 15 residues. The CDR3 here is CASSLARIRGAGAFF. The CDR3 bases are TGTGCCAGCAGCTTGGCAAGAATTAGGGGGGCAGGAGCTTTCTTT. The entire variable domain, with the rest obtained from reference TRBV7-2 and TRBJ1-1, is as follows: GAGVSQSPSNKVTEKGKDVELRCDPISGHTALYWYRQSLGQGLEFLIYFQGNSAPDKSGLPSDRFSAERTGGSVSTLTIQRTQQEDSAVYLCASSLARIRGAGAFFGQGTRLTVV.

The chain recombines TRBV24-1 with TRBJ2-3, with a tentative D call TRBD1 (6 bases). Germline V gene sequence: CDR1 KGHDR, CDR2 SFDVKD. The V end lost 3 bases, the J end lost 3 bases, and 12 bases lay between the germline ends. The CDR3 length is 15 residues. The CDR3 sequence: CATSDPPQGTDTQYF. The CDR3 nucleotides read TGTGCCACCAGTGATCCACCCCAGGGGACAGATACGCAGTATTTT.

The V gene is TRBV11-2, the J gene TRBJ2-1, with TRBD2 matching 16 bases. CDR1 is SGHAT, CDR2 FQNNGV, per germline. The CDR3 runs to 19 residues. V shed 5 bases and J 8 bases; nucleotides not matched to a gene: 15. CDR3 coding DNA: TGTGCCAGCAGCCATGCCGGGACTAGCGGGAGGGCCAGTCTCGATGAGCAGTTCTTC. This sequence encodes CASSHAGTSGRASLDEQFF.

The J gene is TRBJ1-3, the V gene TRBV3-1 (or the pseudogene TRBV3-2); D gene uncertain. The CDR3 totals 13 residues. Deletions cut 1 base from V and 11 bases from J, with 12 bases between. Germline CDR1 is LGHDT and CDR2 is YNNKEL (reference sequence). Written as DNA, the CDR3 is TGTGCCAGCAGCCAAGCGGGCTCTCCCGCCATATATTTT. Translation: CASSQAGSPAIYF.

The chain carries TRBV28 and TRBJ2-1; D perhaps matches TRBD2 (5 bases). The V and J ends lost 6 bases and 0 bases respectively, with 6 bases between them. CDR3 length equals 13 residues. In germline, CDR1 is MDHEN, CDR2 SYDVKM. CDR3 amino acids: CASRGSSYNEQFF. CDR3 bases: TGTGCCAGCAGAGGGAGCTCCTACAATGAGCAGTTCTTC.

The chain couples TRBV18 to TRBJ2-7; 7 positions match TRBD2. CDR3 length: 13 amino acids. Per the germline V gene, CDR1 is KGHSH and CDR2 is LQKENI. V lost 3 bases to trimming and J lost 12 bases; unmatched junction nucleotides: 11. The DNA of the CDR3 is TGTGCCAGCTCACCGCGCGGGGCGGGAGATAGGTACTTC. It is translated as CASSPRGAGDRYF.

The V call is TRBV6-5, the J call TRBJ2-5; TRBD2 matches at 12 bases. The J segment lost 5 bases and the V segment lost 4 bases, leaving 5 bases of the junction unmatched. The germline CDR1 and CDR2 sequences are MNHEY and SVGAGI. This CDR3 region has 15 residues. The CDR3 reads CASSLLAGGGETQYF. DNA of the CDR3: TGTGCCAGCAGTTTACTAGCGGGAGGTGGGGAGACCCAGTACTTC.

As DNA, the CDR3 is TGCGCCAGCAGCCGATTAGGGACAGGTACTGAAGCTTTCTTT. It translates to CASSRLGTGTEAFF. The gene calls are TRBV4-1 and TRBJ1-1, with TRBD1 matching 8 bases. CDR1 MGHRA and CDR2 YSYEKL come from the germline V gene. V was clipped by 4 bases and J by 5 bases; unmatched bases: 6. There are 14 residues in the CDR3.

This clone was found a few times. The chain has TRBV19 and TRBJ1-2; tentative D call: TRBD1 (5 bases). Germline CDR1 is LNHDA and CDR2 is SQIVND (reference sequence). This CDR3 has 16 amino acids. With 0 bases removed from V and 4 bases from J, the gap between germline ends came to 15 bases. The CDR3, as DNA: TGTGCCAGTAGTATAGATCTGCGAGGGGTAAGCTATGGCTACACCTTC. It is translated as CASSIDLRGVSYGYTF.

The chain uses TRBV6-5 and TRBJ2-3, with D possibly being TRBD1 or TRBD2 (5 bases each). The CDR3 extends over 15 amino acids. Germline-derived CDR1 and CDR2 are MNHEY and SVGAGI. V was cut by 6 bases and J by 0 bases, with 13 bases left in between. CDR3 sequence: CASSPGRASTDTQYF. The CDR3 DNA sequence: TGTGCCAGCAGCCCGGGACGGGCTAGCACAGATACGCAGTATTTT.

V and J are TRBV5-4 and TRBJ1-2; 7 bases agree with TRBD1. Losses at the gene ends were 4 bases for V and 5 bases for J; bases not matched to a gene: 5. Germline V lookup: CDR1 SGHNT, CDR2 YYREEE (reference sequence). The CDR3 length is 13 residues. This CDR3 is CASSPTGPYGYTF. CDR3 DNA sequence: TGTGCCAGCAGCCCGACAGGGCCGTATGGCTACACCTTC.

This clone came up a few times. In DNA, the CDR3 is TGTGCCAGTAGACAACAGACGGATAGCAATCAGCCCCAGCATTTT. Its protein is CASRQQTDSNQPQHF. The chain carries TRBV19 and TRBJ1-5; D unclear. The CDR3 is 15 amino acids. Trimming removed 6 bases at V and 0 bases at J, with 12 bases between. From germline, CDR1 is LNHDA and CDR2 SQIVND (reference sequence). The variable domain in full, completed from reference TRBV19 and TRBJ1-5, reads DGGITQSPKYLFRKEGQNVTLSCEQNLNHDAMYWYRQDPGQGLRLIYYSQIVNDFQKGDIAEGYSVSREKKESFPLTVTSAQKNPTAFYLCASRQQTDSNQPQHFGDGTRLSIL.